The T cell receptor beta chain described here comes from a study of metastatic and nonmetastatic thyroid tumors. Overall study: A comparison of repertoires was made across blood and tumor or nodule tissue from malignant and benign thyroid patients. Whole-study findings and limits: The study reportedly found significantly higher TCR beta diversity in malignant thyroid tumors than benign nodules, in blood and tumor.

This clone rates as medium-sized. No antigen is known for it. From germline, CDR1 is LGHNA and CDR2 YNFKEQ. V lost 3 bases and J lost 3, with 12 bases in between. This CDR3 region has 15 residues. Patients underwent thyroid surgery, and none had received any treatment before it. Authors' analysis steps: What underpinned the distant-metastasis classifier for papillary thyroid cancer was the set of CDR3 differences across clinicopathological groups. MiXCR re-clonotyped the PCR reads for TCRdb. TCRdb's processing, not the authors', yielded these V and J calls. The sample lists some 10,000 clones; 27% were seen once.

This clonotype was obtained from a male donor with papillary thyroid cancer or a benign thyroid nodule (not recorded which). Some clones in this sample may be carry-over from other donors' samples. Input material: adjacent normal tissue. V is TRBV4-2 and J is TRBJ1-5; D perhaps matches TRBD1 (6 bases). The DNA for the CDR3 is TGTGCCAGCAGCCAGGGGCAGGGGATCAATCAGCCCCAGCATTTT. It specifies CASSQGQGINQPQHF.